This TCR beta chain stems from a study of cytomegalovirus exposure and HLA in healthy donors. Across the study: There were some 400 genotyped donors. Of these, 81% fell in the genetic ancestry cluster associated with self-reported Caucasian donors.

The CDR3 extends over 14 amino acids. Germline CDR1 SGHTA, CDR2 FQGNSA. Trimming removed 1 base from V and 4 bases from J, with 7 bases in between. 13 Jbeta primers and 60 Vbeta primers were used for the PCR. The table came from immunoSEQ multiplex PCR; TCRdb's copy has only in-frame clones and leaves some out. The sample includes about 110,000 clones, about 77% seen only once; the top ten take less than 6%. The material sequenced was PBMCs. The origin of this receptor is a woman aged 25 to 39 in good health and CMV-seropositive. The chain carries TRBV7-2 and TRBJ2-2, with D possibly matching TRBD2 (6 bases). CDR3 amino acids: CASSLVGGTGELFF. The CDR3 nucleotides read TGTGCCAGCAGCTTAGTCGGGGGCACCGGGGAGCTGTTTTTT.